The T cell receptor beta chain described here comes from a study of cytomegalovirus exposure and HLA in healthy donors. Study-wide results and limits: In a later analysis, productive TCRs from donors in an Asian-associated ancestry cluster reportedly carried fewer N-insertions than the cohort mean.

The study ran its PCR with 60 Vbeta and 13 Jbeta primers. The protocol was immunoSEQ multiplex PCR, while the TCRdb copy is restricted to in-frame clones and leaves out a portion. The repertoire holds 150,000 or so clones, with around 78% as singletons. V shed 5 bases and J 1 base; nucleotides not matched to a gene: 2. CDR3 length equals 13 residues. Germline V gives CDR1 SQVTM, CDR2 ANQGSEA. Remarks on this clone: Its specificity is unknown.

The sequence derives from a woman between 40 and 50 years old in good health and CMV-seronegative. V is TRBV29-1 and J is TRBJ1-1; 9 bases align to TRBD1. The specimen was PBMCs. CDR3 bases: TGCAGCGTTATACAGGGGGCGAACACTGAAGCTTTCTTT. Protein product: CSVIQGANTEAFF.